This TCR beta chain was sequenced in a study of blood T cell repertoires in COVID-19. Study at large: The samples span acute and convalescent COVID-19 from the United States, Italy and Spain.

Data came from immunoSEQ multiplex PCR; TCRdb stores just in-frame clones and leaves some out. This table has 150,000 to 200,000 clones, around 84% appearing once. With V trimmed by 0 bases and J by 4 bases, 5 bases remained unmatched. Per germline, CDR1 WSHSY and CDR2 SAAADI. This CDR3 has 16 amino acids. The sample taken for sequencing was PBMCs or T cells enriched from blood (not recorded which). The sequence was collected from a man between 50 and 59 years old who had recovered from COVID-19. The chain employs TRBV10-2 and TRBJ1-1, with 10 bases fitting TRBD1. CDR3 sequence: CASSESTGTGVTEAFF. The CDR3 DNA follows: TGCGCCAGCAGTGAGTCCACCGGGACAGGGGTCACTGAAGCTTTCTTT.